The 22 T cell receptor beta chains reported below all come from one sample, sequenced in a study of beta chain features in type 1 diabetes (dated by TCRdb to the late 2010s). Broader findings and caveats from the paper: Type 1 diabetes patients showed a moderate but significant shortening of TCRB CDR3 length in all four CD4+ subsets.

Their antigen targets remain unknown. The library was generated by the immunoSEQ multiplex PCR assay. The High Capacity cDNA Reverse Transcription Kit was used to reverse transcribe all of the isolated RNA, meaning that expressed TCRB transcripts were what got sequenced. Entries here come from immuneACCESS through TCRdb and include only in-frame sequences with V and J called. Some clones fail to appear in such tables; in the studies checked, an unresolved V gene covers under half of the shortfall, and the cause of the remainder is unknown. This sample comprises 600,000 to 750,000 clones, around 12% of them detected only once. 0.09% to 0.15% of the sample is taken by the ten largest. The sequenced sample consisted of naive CD4+ T cells from blood. According to the study, the label for this sample's cell subset or site signals: true naive CD4+ T cells. All receptors derive from a young man with type 1 diabetes.

The chain carries TRBV11-3 and TRBJ1-1; 7 bases fit TRBD1. Per the germline V gene, CDR1 is SGHNT and CDR2 is YENEEA. The CDR3 runs to 13 residues. The V gene end was trimmed by 3 bases and the J gene end by 6 bases; junction bases not matched to a gene: 4. CDR3 protein: CASSFKGAPEAFF. The CDR3, as DNA: TGTGCCAGCAGCTTTAAGGGGGCTCCTGAAGCTTTCTTT.

The rearrangement uses TRBV29-1 and TRBJ2-4, with 7 bases fitting TRBD2. V trimming: 4 bases; J trimming: 1 base; junction bases outside the gene matches: 10. Looked up from germline, CDR1 is SQVTM and CDR2 is ANQGSEA. This CDR3 has 16 amino acids. The CDR3 nucleotides are TGCAGCGTTGCCCTCCGTCAAGCGGGGGCCAAAAACATTCAGTACTTC. Translation: CSVALRQAGAKNIQYF.

There are a few counts of this clone. The CDR3 here is CSVVGQSGANVLTF. The CDR3 nucleotides read TGCAGCGTTGTGGGACAGTCTGGGGCCAACGTCCTGACTTTC. This chain uses TRBV29-1 with TRBJ2-6; the match to TRBD1 covers 7 bases. Per the germline V gene, CDR1 is SQVTM and CDR2 is ANQGSEA. With V trimmed by 4 bases and J by 1 base, 1 base remained unmatched. The CDR3 is made up of 14 amino acids.

The chain carries TRBV7-2 and TRBJ2-5, with 10 bases identical to TRBD1. V lost 6 bases, J lost 4 bases, and 11 bases stayed unmatched. Germline V lookup: CDR1 SGHTA, CDR2 FQGNSA. The CDR3 runs to 16 residues. CDR3 sequence (DNA): TGTGCCAGCAGACGAATGGGACAGGGGCATGGAGAGACCCAGTACTTC. Translating it yields CASRRMGQGHGETQYF.

The chain couples TRBV11-2 to TRBJ2-3, with D possibly being TRBD1 (5 bases). Germline V lookup: CDR1 SGHAT, CDR2 FQNNGV. The germline V and J ends were trimmed by 2 bases and 3 bases, with 9 bases remaining between them. The CDR3 is 14 residues long. The chain's CDR3 is CASSLLGLTDTQYF. CDR3 sequence (DNA): TGTGCCAGCAGCTTACTGGGGCTTACAGATACGCAGTATTTT.

The chain recombines TRBV7-2 with TRBJ2-3; tentatively, D is TRBD1 (6 bases). V was pared by 7 bases and J by 7 bases, with 15 bases between. The CDR3 consists of 13 residues. CDR1 and CDR2 from the germline V gene are SGHTA and FQGNSA. CDR3 sequence: CASNFAGEHTQYF. In DNA, the CDR3 is TGTGCCAGCAACTTTGCAGGGGAACATACGCAGTATTTT. Complete variable domain (other parts from reference TRBV7-2 and TRBJ2-3): GAGVSQSPSNKVTEKGKDVELRCDPISGHTALYWYRQSLGQGLEFLIYFQGNSAPDKSGLPSDRFSAERTGGSVSTLTIQRTQQEDSAVYLCASNFAGEHTQYFGPGTRLTVL.

CDR3 loop: CASSLVAWTGDGYTF. The CDR3 DNA reads TGTGCCAGCAGCTTAGTAGCATGGACAGGGGATGGCTACACCTTC. The gene calls are TRBV7-2 and TRBJ1-2; 9 nucleotides align to TRBD1. The CDR3 covers 15 residues. J gave up 6 bases and V 1 base, and 6 bases lay outside the gene matches. CDR1 SGHTA and CDR2 FQGNSA come from the germline V gene. The full variable domain, its missing parts supplied by reference TRBV7-2 and TRBJ1-2, is GAGVSQSPSNKVTEKGKDVELRCDPISGHTALYWYRQSLGQGLEFLIYFQGNSAPDKSGLPSDRFSAERTGGSVSTLTIQRTQQEDSAVYLCASSLVAWTGDGYTFGSGTRLTVV.

This rearrangement joins TRBV29-1 to TRBJ2-5, with unresolved D. The CDR3 spans 12 residues. Trimming shortened V by 2 bases and J by 5 bases, and 9 bases separated the two germline ends. Germline lookup yields CDR1 SQVTM and CDR2 ANQGSEA. CDR3 in amino acids: CSVELLQETQYF. CDR3 DNA: TGCAGCGTTGAACTCCTACAGGAGACCCAGTACTTC.

The chain couples TRBV27 to TRBJ2-7; D may match TRBD1 or TRBD2 (5 bases each). This CDR3 is built from 11 residues. Germline V gene sequence: CDR1 MNHEY, CDR2 SMNVEV (reference sequence). V lost 4 bases to trimming and J lost 9 bases, with 10 bases between them. The CDR3: CASSSSGRQYF. The CDR3 DNA reads as TGTGCCAGCAGTTCGTCGGGGCGGCAGTACTTC.

The chain recombines TRBV5-4 with TRBJ2-1, with D possibly TRBD2 on 7 matching bases. Germline loops: CDR1 SGHNT, CDR2 YYREEE (reference sequence). Trimming took off 2 bases at V and 0 bases at J, with 15 bases between the two ends. The CDR3 length is 17 residues. CDR3 DNA sequence: TGTGCCAGCAGCTTAGACGGCCGGGGGGCCTCCTACAATGAGCAGTTCTTC. Amino acid sequence: CASSLDGRGASYNEQFF.

This chain uses TRBV6-5 with TRBJ1-2, with D uncertain. The CDR3 spans 11 residues. Trimming shortened V by 8 bases and J by 0 bases, and 4 bases separated the two germline ends. Per the germline V gene, CDR1 is MNHEY and CDR2 is SVGAGI. CDR3 coding DNA: TGTGCCAGCCACTCTAACTATGGCTACACCTTC. Translating gives CASHSNYGYTF.

This clone turned up a few times. The gene calls are TRBV29-1 and TRBJ1-5; 9 bases line up with TRBD1. The junction had 1 base not matched to a gene; V was cut back by 0 bases and J by 7 bases. Germline V lookup: CDR1 SQVTM, CDR2 ANQGSEA. This CDR3 has 13 residues. The CDR3, as DNA: TGCAGCGTTGAAGAGGGACAGGGACAGCCCCAGCATTTT. The encoded protein is CSVEEGQGQPQHF.

V usage is TRBV19 and J usage is TRBJ2-7; D is ambiguous. The CDR3 length is 14 residues. The V end lost 4 bases, the J end lost 1 base, and 11 bases lay between the germline ends. Germline V gene sequence: CDR1 LNHDA, CDR2 SQIVND (reference sequence). DNA of the CDR3: TGTGCCAGTAGTAGTCAGGCTCGATCCTACGAGCAGTACTTC. Translation gives CASSSQARSYEQYF.

This clone was seen more than once but under ten times. CDR3 region: CACIRLAESYNEQFF. DNA for the CDR3: TGTGCCTGCATCAGACTAGCGGAGTCCTACAATGAGCAGTTCTTC. This chain joins TRBV30 and TRBJ2-1; 9 bases are shared with TRBD2. V lost 6 bases and J lost 1; bases outside the gene matches: 7. This CDR3 spans 15 amino acids. Per germline, CDR1 GTSNPN and CDR2 SVGIG (reference sequence).

The V gene is TRBV28, the J gene TRBJ1-5; weak D call: TRBD1 (6 bases). The CDR3 is 15 residues long. Germline-derived CDR1 and CDR2 are MDHEN and SYDVKM. The germline V and J ends were trimmed by 4 bases and 7 bases, with 17 bases remaining between them. CDR3 sequence (DNA): TGTGCCAGCAGTTCCCCCCAGGGGTTTGGACAGCCCCAGCATTTT. It translates to CASSSPQGFGQPQHF. Full variable domain (missing parts from reference TRBV28 and TRBJ1-5): DVKVTQSSRYLVKRTGEKVFLECVQDMDHENMFWYRQDPGLGLRLIYFSYDVKMKEKGDIPEGYSVSREKKERFSLILESASTNQTSMYLCASSSPQGFGQPQHFGDGTRLSIL.

The chain couples TRBV18 to TRBJ2-7; D ambiguous. V was trimmed by 2 bases and J by 6 bases, leaving 11 bases between them. The CDR3 runs 13 residues. Germline V CDR1 and CDR2: KGHSH, LQKENI. The CDR3 DNA is TGTGCCAGCTCACCAATTGCGACGAGCGAGCAGTACTTC. It codes for CASSPIATSEQYF.

The chain has TRBV12-5 and TRBJ2-1, with D uncertain. The CDR3 sequence is 11 residues long. Germline-derived CDR1 and CDR2 are LGHNT and FRNRAP. V lost 7 bases and J lost 2, with 3 bases in between. The CDR3 DNA follows: TGTGCTAGTGCCACCTACAATGAGCAGTTCTTC. This translates into CASATYNEQFF.

This clone was counted between two and nine times. This chain joins TRBV2 and TRBJ1-2; D is unclear. V was pared by 11 bases and J by 0 bases, with 22 bases between. Germline CDR1 and CDR2: SNHLY and FYNNEI. This CDR3 contains 16 residues. The DNA of the CDR3 is TGTGCCTCGCACCGGGAGAGAGGGAATACTAACTATGGCTACACCTTC. This gives the protein CASHRERGNTNYGYTF.

This clone has only a few counts. This chain links TRBV21-1 with TRBJ2-4; the table's TRBD2 call for D was not verified on the DNA. TRBV21-1 corresponds to a pseudogene. The CDR3 covers 18 residues. For the CDR3, the DNA is TGTGCCAGCAGCAAAGTCAAGGAGGGTTTCGTAGCCAAAAACATTCAGTACTTC. This gives the protein CASSKVKEGFVAKNIQYF.

This clone has only a few counts. This chain uses TRBV28 with TRBJ1-5; no clear D. This CDR3 is built from 14 residues. V lost 4 bases, J lost 4 bases, and 11 bases lay in between. Germline CDR1 is MDHEN and CDR2 is SYDVKM. The CDR3 coding sequence is TGTGCCAGCAGTTCCAGCGATGTTAATCAGCCCCAGCATTTT. The encoded protein is CASSSSDVNQPQHF.

This CDR3 is CASSGGQPLQETQYF. The CDR3 nucleotides are TGTGCCAGCAGTGGGGGACAGCCCCTCCAAGAGACCCAGTACTTC. The rearrangement joins TRBV6-1 to TRBJ2-5, with 7 bases lining up with TRBD1. Germline loops: CDR1 MNHNS, CDR2 SASEGT. V shed 4 bases, J shed 1 base, and the junction held 6 bases outside the gene matches. The CDR3 loop spans 15 amino acids.

This clone was seen more than once but under ten times. CDR3 residues: CASSVEGQGTEAFF. The CDR3, as DNA: TGTGCCAGCAGCGTAGAGGGACAGGGCACTGAAGCTTTCTTT. The chain combines TRBV9 with TRBJ1-1; 9 bases align to TRBD1. The CDR3 is 14 residues long. Germline CDR1 and CDR2: SGDLS and YYNGEE. V shed 0 bases and J 4 bases; nucleotides not matched to a gene: 1.